The 10 T cell receptor beta chains in this list originate from one sample, sequenced in a study of blood T cell repertoires in COVID-19. The table came from immunoSEQ multiplex PCR; TCRdb's copy has only in-frame clones and leaves some out. The data contain around 130,000 clones, roughly four fifths of them singletons. Specimen: peripheral blood. The receptors stem from an older woman with acute or convalescent COVID-19.

V and J are TRBV7-8 and TRBJ2-7, with 8 bases that match TRBD1. The V gene's germline CDR1 is SGHVS and CDR2 FQNEAQ. The CDR3 has 15 residues. V dropped 4 bases and J dropped 6; count of bases not matched to a gene: 11. CDR3 amino acids: CASSSAVGQGSEQYF. DNA for the CDR3: TGTGCCAGCAGCTCAGCCGTTGGACAGGGAAGCGAGCAGTACTTC.

This chain connects TRBV5-5 to TRBJ1-1; TRBD1 matches 8 bases. V lost 4 bases, J lost 6 bases, and 8 bases stayed unmatched. Germline V gene data show CDR1 as SGHKS and CDR2 as YYEKEE (reference sequence). The CDR3 totals 14 residues. The CDR3: CASSPGQGLAEAFF. The CDR3 region has the DNA TGTGCCAGCAGCCCTGGACAGGGTCTCGCTGAAGCTTTCTTT.

The V call is TRBV2, the J call TRBJ1-3; the match to TRBD1 covers 10 bases. Germline V lookup: CDR1 SNHLY, CDR2 FYNNEI. This CDR3 has 16 amino acids. The ends lost 9 bases at V and 0 bases at J; junction bases unmatched: 8. The CDR3 reads CARSGTGVISGNTIYF. DNA of the CDR3: TGTGCCAGGTCCGGGACAGGGGTTATCTCTGGAAACACCATATATTTT.

This sequence joins TRBV5-4 and TRBJ1-4; 7 bases map to TRBD1. The V and J ends lost 4 bases and 3 bases, in that order; junction bases with no gene match: 6. The CDR3 is 15 residues long. CDR1 is SGHNT and CDR2 is YYREEE in the germline V gene (reference sequence). The CDR3: CASSLLGGPNEKLFF. The CDR3 nucleotides are TGTGCCAGCAGCCTCTTAGGGGGCCCTAATGAAAAACTGTTTTTT.

The V call is TRBV7-9, the J call TRBJ1-2; D gene uncertain. From germline, CDR1 is SEHNR and CDR2 FQNEAQ (reference sequence). The CDR3 loop spans 14 amino acids. V was pared by 5 bases and J by 8 bases, with 18 bases between. Written as DNA, the CDR3 is TGTGCCAGCAGCGGACCTCCGGGAAAATTGGGCTACACCTTC. Translating it yields CASSGPPGKLGYTF. Based on the CDR3 plus reference TRBV7-9 and TRBJ1-2, the full variable domain is DTGVSQNPRHKITKRGQNVTFRCDPISEHNRLYWYRQTLGQGPEFLTYFQNEAQLEKSRLLSDRFSAERPKGSFSTLEIQRTEQGDSAMYLCASSGPPGKLGYTFGSGTRLTVV.

This clone was counted at least ten times. The chain carries TRBV2 and TRBJ2-5, with 10 positions matching TRBD1. The germline gives CDR1 SNHLY, CDR2 FYNNEI. The CDR3 totals 15 residues. V shed 6 bases and J 5 bases; nucleotides not matched to a gene: 9. The CDR3 sequence is CASRIRQGARETQYF. Here the CDR3 DNA reads TGTGCCAGCAGAATTAGACAGGGGGCGAGGGAGACCCAGTACTTC.

The rearrangement links TRBV5-6 to TRBJ1-1, with TRBD1 identical over 8 bases. The CDR3 has 15 amino acids. Germline-derived CDR1 and CDR2 are SGHDT and YYEEEE. J gave up 1 base and V 0 bases, and 2 bases lay outside the gene matches. This CDR3 is CASSLEGQGNTEAFF. In DNA form, the CDR3 reads TGTGCCAGCAGCTTGGAAGGACAGGGGAACACTGAAGCTTTCTTT.

This chain connects TRBV24-1 to TRBJ1-2; weak D call: TRBD1 (5 bases). The CDR3 consists of 14 residues. CDR1 KGHDR and CDR2 SFDVKD come from the germline V gene. Trimming stripped 4 bases from V and 8 bases from J, with 16 bases between. CDR3 in amino acids: CATSDTDRVMGYTF. The CDR3 nucleotides are TGTGCCACCAGTGACACCGACAGAGTCATGGGCTACACCTTC.

The CDR3 DNA is TGTGCCAGCAGCCAGCGCCGGGATGAGCAGTTCTTC. It yields the protein CASSQRRDEQFF. V usage is TRBV4-2 and J usage is TRBJ2-1; D gene uncertain. The CDR3 has 12 residues. V was shortened by 3 bases and J by 8 bases, with 8 bases between the two germline ends. Germline CDR1 LGHNA, CDR2 YNFKEQ.

The gene calls are TRBV2 and TRBJ1-4, with 8 bases aligning to TRBD1. CDR3 length: 13 residues. Trimming removed 8 bases from V and 7 bases from J; junction bases left unmatched: 6. Germline V gene lookup returns CDR1 SNHLY and CDR2 FYNNEI. CDR3 residues: CASSGGWGEKLFF. In DNA form, the CDR3 reads TGTGCCAGCTCAGGGGGCTGGGGTGAAAAACTGTTTTTT.